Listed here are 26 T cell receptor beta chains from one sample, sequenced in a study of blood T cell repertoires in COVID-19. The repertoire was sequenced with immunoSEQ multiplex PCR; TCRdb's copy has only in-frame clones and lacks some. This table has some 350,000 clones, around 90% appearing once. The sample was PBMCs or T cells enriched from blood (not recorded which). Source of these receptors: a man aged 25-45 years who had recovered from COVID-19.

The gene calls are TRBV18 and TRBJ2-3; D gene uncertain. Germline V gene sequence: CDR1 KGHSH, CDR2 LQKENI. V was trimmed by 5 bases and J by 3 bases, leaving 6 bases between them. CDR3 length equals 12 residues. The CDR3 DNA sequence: TGTGCCAGCTCAGAGTTAACAGATACGCAGTATTTT. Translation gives CASSELTDTQYF.

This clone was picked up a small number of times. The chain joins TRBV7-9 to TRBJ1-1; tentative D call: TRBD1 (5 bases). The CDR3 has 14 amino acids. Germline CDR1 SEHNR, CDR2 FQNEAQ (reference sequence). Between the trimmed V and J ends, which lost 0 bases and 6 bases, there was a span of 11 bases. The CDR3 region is CASSLATGEAEAFF. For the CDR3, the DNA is TGTGCCAGCAGCTTAGCGACGGGGGAGGCTGAAGCTTTCTTT.

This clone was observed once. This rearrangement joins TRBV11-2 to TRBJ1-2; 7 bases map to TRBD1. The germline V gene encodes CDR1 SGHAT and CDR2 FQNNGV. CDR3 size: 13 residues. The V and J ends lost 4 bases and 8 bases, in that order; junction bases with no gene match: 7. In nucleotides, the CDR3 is TGTGCCAGCAGCTCCCGACAGGGTAGAGGCTACACCTTC. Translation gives CASSSRQGRGYTF. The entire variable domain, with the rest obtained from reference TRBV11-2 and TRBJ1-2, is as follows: EAGVAQSPRYKIIEKRQSVAFWCNPISGHATLYWYQQILGQGPKLLIQFQNNGVVDDSQLPKDRFSAERLKGVDSTLKIQPAKLEDSAVYLCASSSRQGRGYTFGSGTRLTVV.

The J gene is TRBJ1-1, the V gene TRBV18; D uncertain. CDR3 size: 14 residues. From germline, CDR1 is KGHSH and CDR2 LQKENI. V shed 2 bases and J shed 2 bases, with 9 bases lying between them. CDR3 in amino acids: CASSPSALNTEAFF. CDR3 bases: TGTGCCAGCTCACCATCTGCACTCAACACTGAAGCTTTCTTT.

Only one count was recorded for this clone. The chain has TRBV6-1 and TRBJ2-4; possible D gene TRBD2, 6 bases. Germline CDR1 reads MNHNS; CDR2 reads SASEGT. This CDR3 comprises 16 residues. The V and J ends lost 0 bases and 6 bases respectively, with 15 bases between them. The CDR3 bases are TGTGCCAGCAGTGAAGCGAGCGGGCAAAACGGAAACATTCAGTACTTC. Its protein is CASSEASGQNGNIQYF.

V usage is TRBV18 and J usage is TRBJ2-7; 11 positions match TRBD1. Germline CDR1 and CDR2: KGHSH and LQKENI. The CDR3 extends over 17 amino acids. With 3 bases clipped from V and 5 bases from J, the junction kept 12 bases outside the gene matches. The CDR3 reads CASSPSRGQGARNEQYF. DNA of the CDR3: TGTGCCAGCTCACCGTCCCGAGGACAGGGGGCTCGGAACGAGCAGTACTTC.

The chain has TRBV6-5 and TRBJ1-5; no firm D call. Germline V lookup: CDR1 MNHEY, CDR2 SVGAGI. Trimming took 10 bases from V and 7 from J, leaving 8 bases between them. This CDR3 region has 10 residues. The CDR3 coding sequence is TGTGCCACGGGTACCCAGCCCCAGCATTTT. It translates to CATGTQPQHF.

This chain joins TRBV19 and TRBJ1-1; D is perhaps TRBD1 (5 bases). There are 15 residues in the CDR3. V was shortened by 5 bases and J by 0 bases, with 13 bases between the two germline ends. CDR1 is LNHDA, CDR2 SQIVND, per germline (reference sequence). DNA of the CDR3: TGTGCCAGTAGTCCTTGGGGGGGAATGAACACTGAAGCTTTCTTT. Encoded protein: CASSPWGGMNTEAFF.

CDR3 loop: CASSPSAAGGYNEQFF. DNA for the CDR3: TGCGCCAGCAGCCCGAGTGCAGCGGGGGGGTACAATGAGCAGTTCTTC. J is TRBJ2-1 and V is TRBV5-1; 10 nucleotides line up with TRBD2. Per germline, CDR1 SGHRS and CDR2 YFSETQ. CDR3 size: 16 residues. After removal of 4 bases from V and 4 bases from J, the junction contained 8 bases not matched to a gene.

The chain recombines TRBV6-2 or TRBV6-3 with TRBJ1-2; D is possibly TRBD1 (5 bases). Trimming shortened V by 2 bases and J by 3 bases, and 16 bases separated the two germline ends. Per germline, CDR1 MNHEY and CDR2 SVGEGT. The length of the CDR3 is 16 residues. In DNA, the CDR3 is TGTGCCAGCAGTTACATTACAGGTCCCCTTTACTATGGCTACACCTTC. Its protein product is CASSYITGPLYYGYTF.

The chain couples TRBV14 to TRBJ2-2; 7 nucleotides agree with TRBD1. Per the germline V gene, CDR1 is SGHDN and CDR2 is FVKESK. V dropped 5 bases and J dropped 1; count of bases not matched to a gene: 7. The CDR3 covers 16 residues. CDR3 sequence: CASSGRGFGNTGELFF. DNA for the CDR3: TGTGCCAGCAGCGGCAGGGGGTTTGGGAACACCGGGGAGCTGTTTTTT. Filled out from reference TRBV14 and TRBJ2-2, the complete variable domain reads EAGVTQFPSHSVIEKGQTVTLRCDPISGHDNLYWYRRVMGKEIKFLLHFVKESKQDESGMPNNRFLAERTGGTYSTLKVQPAELEDSGVYFCASSGRGFGNTGELFFGEGSRLTVL.

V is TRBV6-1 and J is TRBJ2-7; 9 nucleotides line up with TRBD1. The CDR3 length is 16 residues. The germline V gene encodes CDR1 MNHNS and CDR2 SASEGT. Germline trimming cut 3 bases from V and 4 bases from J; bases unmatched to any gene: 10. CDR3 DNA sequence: TGTGCCAGCAGTGACTATTTCGACAGGGGGGAATACGAGCAGTACTTC. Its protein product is CASSDYFDRGEYEQYF.

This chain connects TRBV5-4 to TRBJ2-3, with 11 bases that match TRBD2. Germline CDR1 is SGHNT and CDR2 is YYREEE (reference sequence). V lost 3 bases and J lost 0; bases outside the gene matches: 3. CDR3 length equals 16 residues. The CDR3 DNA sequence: TGTGCCAGCAGCTACCGACTAGCGGGGAGCACAGATACGCAGTATTTT. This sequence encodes CASSYRLAGSTDTQYF.

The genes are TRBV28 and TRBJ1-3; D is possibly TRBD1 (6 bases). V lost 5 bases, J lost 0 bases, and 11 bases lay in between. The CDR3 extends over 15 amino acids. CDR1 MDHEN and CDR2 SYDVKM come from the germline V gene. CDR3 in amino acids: CASSVAGASGNTIYF. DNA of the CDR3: TGTGCCAGCAGTGTAGCGGGGGCCTCTGGAAACACCATATATTTT.

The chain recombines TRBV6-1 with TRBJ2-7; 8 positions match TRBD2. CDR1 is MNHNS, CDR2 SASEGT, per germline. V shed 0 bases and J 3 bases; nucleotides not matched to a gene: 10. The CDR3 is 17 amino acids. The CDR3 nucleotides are TGTGCCAGCAGTGAAGCGCCTTTTCCGGGGGGGCTCTACGAGCAGTACTTC. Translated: CASSEAPFPGGLYEQYF.

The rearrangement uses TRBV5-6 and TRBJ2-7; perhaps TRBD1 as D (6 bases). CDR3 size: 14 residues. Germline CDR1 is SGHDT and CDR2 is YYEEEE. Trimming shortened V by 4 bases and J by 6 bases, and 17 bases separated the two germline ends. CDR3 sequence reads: CASSAPQGVSEQYF. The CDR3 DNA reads TGTGCCAGCAGCGCGCCACAGGGAGTGAGCGAGCAGTACTTC.

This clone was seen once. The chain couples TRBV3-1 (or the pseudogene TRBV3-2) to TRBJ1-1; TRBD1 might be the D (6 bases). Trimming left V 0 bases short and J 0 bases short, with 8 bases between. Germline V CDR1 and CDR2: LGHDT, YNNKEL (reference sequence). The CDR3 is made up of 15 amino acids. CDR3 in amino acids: CASSQEWDMNTEAFF. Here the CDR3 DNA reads TGTGCCAGCAGCCAAGAATGGGACATGAACACTGAAGCTTTCTTT.

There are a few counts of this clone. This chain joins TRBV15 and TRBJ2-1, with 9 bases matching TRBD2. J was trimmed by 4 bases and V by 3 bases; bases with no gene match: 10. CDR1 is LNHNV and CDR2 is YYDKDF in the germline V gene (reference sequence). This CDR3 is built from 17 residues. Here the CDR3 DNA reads TGTGCCACCAGCAGGAGGGGAGCGGGGGGACCGTACAATGAGCAGTTCTTC. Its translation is CATSRRGAGGPYNEQFF. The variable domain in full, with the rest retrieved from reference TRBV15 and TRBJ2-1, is DAMVIQNPRYQVTQFGKPVTLSCSQTLNHNVMYWYQQKSSQAPKLLFHYYDKDFNNEADTPDNFQSRRPNTSFCFLDIRSPGLGDTAMYLCATSRRGAGGPYNEQFFGPGTRLTVL.

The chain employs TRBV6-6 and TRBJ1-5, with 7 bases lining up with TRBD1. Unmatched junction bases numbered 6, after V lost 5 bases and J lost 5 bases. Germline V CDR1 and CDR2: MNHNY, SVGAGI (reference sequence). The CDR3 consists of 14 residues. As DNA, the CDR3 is TGTGCCAGCAGTAGACAGGGACGTTATCAGCCCCAGCATTTT. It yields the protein CASSRQGRYQPQHF.

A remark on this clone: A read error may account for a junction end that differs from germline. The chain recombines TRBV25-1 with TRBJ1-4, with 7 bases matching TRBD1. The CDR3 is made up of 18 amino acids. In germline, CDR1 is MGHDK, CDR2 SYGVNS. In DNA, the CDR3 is TGTGCCAGCAGCGAATCATTGGCTACAGGGGTTCCACGGGAAAAACTGTTTTTT. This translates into CASSESLATGVPREKLFF. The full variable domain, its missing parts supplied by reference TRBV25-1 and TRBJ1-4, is EADIYQTPRYLVIGTGKKITLECSQTMGHDKMYWYQQDPGMELHLIHYSYGVNSTEKGDLSSESTVSRIRTEHFPLTLESARPSHTSQYLCASSESLATGVPREKLFFGSGTQLSVL.

The CDR3 reads CASSVVQGKNNEKLFF. DNA of the CDR3: TGTGCCAGCAGCGTAGTACAGGGGAAGAATAATGAAAAACTGTTTTTT. This chain links TRBV9 with TRBJ1-4; TRBD1 aligns across 7 bases. CDR3 size: 16 residues. After removal of 0 bases from V and 4 bases from J, the junction contained 6 bases not matched to a gene. Germline CDR1 reads SGDLS; CDR2 reads YYNGEE. Full variable domain (outside the CDR3, taken from reference TRBV9 and TRBJ1-4): DSGVTQTPKHLITATGQRVTLRCSPRSGDLSVYWYQQSLDQGLQFLIQYYNGEERAKGNILERFSAQQFPDLHSELNLSSLELGDSALYFCASSVVQGKNNEKLFFGSGTQLSVL.

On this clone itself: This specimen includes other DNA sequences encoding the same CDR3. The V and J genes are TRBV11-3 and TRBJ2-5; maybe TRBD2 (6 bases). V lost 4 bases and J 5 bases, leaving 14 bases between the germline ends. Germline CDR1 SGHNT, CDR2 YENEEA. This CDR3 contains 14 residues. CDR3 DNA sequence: TGTGCCAGCAGCTCAGGAGGGCGTCAGGAGACCCAGTACTTC. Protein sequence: CASSSGGRQETQYF.

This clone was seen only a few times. CDR3 loop: CASSLGGLGEKLFF. CDR3 DNA sequence: TGTGCCAGCAGCCTGGGAGGGCTAGGTGAAAAACTGTTTTTT. The chain employs TRBV7-8 and TRBJ1-4; D is undetermined. Per the germline V gene, CDR1 is SGHVS and CDR2 is FQNEAQ. CDR3 length equals 14 residues. V lost 5 bases, J lost 7 bases, and 14 bases lay in between. Full variable domain (rest looked up from reference TRBV7-8 and TRBJ1-4): GAGVSQSPRYKVAKRGQDVALRCDPISGHVSLFWYQQALGQGPEFLTYFQNEAQLDKSGLPSDRFFAERPEGSVSTLKIQRTQQEDSAVYLCASSLGGLGEKLFFGSGTQLSVL.

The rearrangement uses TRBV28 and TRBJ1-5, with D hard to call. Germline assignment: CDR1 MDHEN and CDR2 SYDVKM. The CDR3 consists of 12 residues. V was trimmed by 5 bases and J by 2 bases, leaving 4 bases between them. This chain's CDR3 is CASSPGNQPQHF. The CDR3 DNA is TGTGCCAGCAGTCCGGGCAATCAGCCCCAGCATTTT.

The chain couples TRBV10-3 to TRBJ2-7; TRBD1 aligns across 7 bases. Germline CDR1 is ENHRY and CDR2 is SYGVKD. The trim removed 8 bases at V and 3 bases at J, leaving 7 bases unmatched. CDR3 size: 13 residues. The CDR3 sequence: CAIRQGEGYEQYF. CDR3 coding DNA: TGTGCCATCCGACAGGGTGAGGGCTACGAGCAGTACTTC.

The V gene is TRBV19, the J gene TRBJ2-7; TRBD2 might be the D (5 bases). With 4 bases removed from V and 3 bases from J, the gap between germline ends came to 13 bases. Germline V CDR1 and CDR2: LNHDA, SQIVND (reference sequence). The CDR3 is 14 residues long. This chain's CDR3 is CASSTTWTGYEQYF. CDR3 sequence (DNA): TGTGCCAGTAGTACCACCTGGACTGGCTACGAGCAGTACTTC.